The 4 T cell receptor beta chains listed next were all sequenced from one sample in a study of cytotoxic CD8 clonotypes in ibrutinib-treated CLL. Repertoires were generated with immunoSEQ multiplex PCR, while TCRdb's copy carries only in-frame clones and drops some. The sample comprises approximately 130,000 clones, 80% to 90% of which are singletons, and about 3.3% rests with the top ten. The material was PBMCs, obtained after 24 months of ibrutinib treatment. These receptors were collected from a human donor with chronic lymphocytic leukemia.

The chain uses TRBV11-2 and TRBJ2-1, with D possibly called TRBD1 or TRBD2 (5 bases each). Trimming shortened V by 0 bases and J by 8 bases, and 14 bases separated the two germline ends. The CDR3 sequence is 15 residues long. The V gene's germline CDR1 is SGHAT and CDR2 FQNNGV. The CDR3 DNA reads TGTGCCAGCAGCTTAGATTCGAGGGGATGGGATGAGCAGTTCTTC. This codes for CASSLDSRGWDEQFF.

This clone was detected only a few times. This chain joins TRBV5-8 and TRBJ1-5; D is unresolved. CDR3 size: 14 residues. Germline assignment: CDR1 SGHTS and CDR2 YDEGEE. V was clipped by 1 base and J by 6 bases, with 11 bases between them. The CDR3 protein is CASSLRQRSQPQHF. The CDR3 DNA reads TGTGCCAGCAGCTTGCGGCAGCGCAGTCAGCCCCAGCATTTT.

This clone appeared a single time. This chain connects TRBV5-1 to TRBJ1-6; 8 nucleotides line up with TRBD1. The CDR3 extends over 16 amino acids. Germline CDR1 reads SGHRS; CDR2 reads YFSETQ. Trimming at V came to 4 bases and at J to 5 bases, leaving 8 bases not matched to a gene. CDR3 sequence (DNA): TGCGCCAGCAGCCAAGGACAGGGAGGAAATAATTCACCCCTCCACTTT. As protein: CASSQGQGGNNSPLHF.

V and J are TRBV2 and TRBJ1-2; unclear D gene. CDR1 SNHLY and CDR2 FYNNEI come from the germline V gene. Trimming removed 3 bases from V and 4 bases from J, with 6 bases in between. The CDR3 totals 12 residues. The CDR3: CASSDYSYGYTF. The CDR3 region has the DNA TGTGCCAGCAGTGATTACAGCTATGGCTACACCTTC.